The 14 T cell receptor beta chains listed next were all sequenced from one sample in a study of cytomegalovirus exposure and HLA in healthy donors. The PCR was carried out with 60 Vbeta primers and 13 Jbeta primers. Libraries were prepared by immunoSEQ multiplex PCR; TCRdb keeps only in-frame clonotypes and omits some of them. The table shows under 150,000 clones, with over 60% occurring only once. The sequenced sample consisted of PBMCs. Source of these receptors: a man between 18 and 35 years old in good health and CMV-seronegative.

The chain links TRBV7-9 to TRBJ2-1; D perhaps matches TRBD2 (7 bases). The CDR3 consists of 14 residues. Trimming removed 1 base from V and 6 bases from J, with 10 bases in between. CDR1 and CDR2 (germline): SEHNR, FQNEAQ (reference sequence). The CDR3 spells CASSLVGGGNEQFF. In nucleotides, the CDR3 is TGTGCCAGCAGCTTAGTAGGGGGGGGCAATGAGCAGTTCTTC.

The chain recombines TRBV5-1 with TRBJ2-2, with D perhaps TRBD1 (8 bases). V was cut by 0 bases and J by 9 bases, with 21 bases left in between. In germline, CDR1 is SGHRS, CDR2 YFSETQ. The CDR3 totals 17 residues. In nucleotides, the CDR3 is TGCGCCAGCAGCTTGGTATACGACAGGGGAGGGACCCGGGAGCTGTTTTTT. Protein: CASSLVYDRGGTRELFF. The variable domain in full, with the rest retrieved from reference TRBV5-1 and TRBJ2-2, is KAGVTQTPRYLIKTRGQQVTLSCSPISGHRSVSWYQQTPGQGLQFLFEYFSETQRNKGNFPGRFSGRQFSNSRSEMNVSTLELGDSALYLCASSLVYDRGGTRELFFGEGSRLTVL.

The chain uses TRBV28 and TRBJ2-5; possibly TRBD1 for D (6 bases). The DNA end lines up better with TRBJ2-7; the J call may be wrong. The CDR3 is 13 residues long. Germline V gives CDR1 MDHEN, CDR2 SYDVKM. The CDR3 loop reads CASGGLVGSEQYF. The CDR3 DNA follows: TGTGCCAGCGGGGGCCTTGTGGGATCCGAGCAGTACTTC.

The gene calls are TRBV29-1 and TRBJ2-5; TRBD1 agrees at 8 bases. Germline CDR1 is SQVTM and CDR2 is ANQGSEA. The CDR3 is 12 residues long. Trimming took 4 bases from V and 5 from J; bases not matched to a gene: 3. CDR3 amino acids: CSVAQGAETQYF. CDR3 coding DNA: TGCAGCGTTGCTCAGGGGGCTGAGACCCAGTACTTC. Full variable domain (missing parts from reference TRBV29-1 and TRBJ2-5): SAVISQKPSRDICQRGTSLTIQCQVDSQVTMMFWYRQQPGQSLTLIATANQGSEATYESGFVIDKFPISRPNLTFSTLTVSNMSPEDSSIYLCSVAQGAETQYFGPGTRLLVL.

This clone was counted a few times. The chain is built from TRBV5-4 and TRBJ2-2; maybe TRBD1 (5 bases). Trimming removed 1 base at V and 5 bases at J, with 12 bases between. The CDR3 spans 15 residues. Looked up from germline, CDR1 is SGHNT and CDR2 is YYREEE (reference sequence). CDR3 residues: CASSLTGYKTGELFF. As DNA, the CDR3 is TGTGCCAGCAGCTTGACAGGTTATAAGACCGGGGAGCTGTTTTTT.

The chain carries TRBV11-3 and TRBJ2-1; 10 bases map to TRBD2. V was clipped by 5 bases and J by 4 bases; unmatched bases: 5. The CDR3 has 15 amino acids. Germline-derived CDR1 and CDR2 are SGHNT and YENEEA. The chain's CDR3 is CASSAETSGYNEQFF. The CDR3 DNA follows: TGTGCCAGCAGCGCGGAGACTAGCGGGTACAATGAGCAGTTCTTC. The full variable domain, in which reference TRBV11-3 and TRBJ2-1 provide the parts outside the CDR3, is EAGVVQSPRYKIIEKKQPVAFWCNPISGHNTLYWYLQNLGQGPELLIRYENEEAVDDSQLPKDRFSAERLKGVDSTLKIQPAELGDSAVYLCASSAETSGYNEQFFGPGTRLTVL.

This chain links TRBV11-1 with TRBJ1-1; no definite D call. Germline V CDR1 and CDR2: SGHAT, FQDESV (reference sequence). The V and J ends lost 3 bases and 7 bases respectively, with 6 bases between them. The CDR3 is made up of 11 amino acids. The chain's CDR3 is CASSFRGEAFF. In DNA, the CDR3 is TGTGCCAGCAGCTTCCGGGGTGAAGCTTTCTTT. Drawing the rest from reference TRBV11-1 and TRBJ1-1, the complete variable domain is EAEVAQSPRYKITEKSQAVAFWCDPISGHATLYWYRQILGQGPELLVQFQDESVVDDSQLPKDRFSAERLKGVDSTLKIQPAELGDSAMYLCASSFRGEAFFGQGTRLTVV.

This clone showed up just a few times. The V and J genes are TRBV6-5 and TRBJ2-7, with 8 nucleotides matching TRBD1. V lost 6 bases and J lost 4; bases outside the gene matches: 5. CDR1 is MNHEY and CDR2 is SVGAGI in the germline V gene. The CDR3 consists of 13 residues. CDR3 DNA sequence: TGTGCCAGCAGAGGGACAGGAAGATACGAGCAGTACTTC. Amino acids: CASRGTGRYEQYF.

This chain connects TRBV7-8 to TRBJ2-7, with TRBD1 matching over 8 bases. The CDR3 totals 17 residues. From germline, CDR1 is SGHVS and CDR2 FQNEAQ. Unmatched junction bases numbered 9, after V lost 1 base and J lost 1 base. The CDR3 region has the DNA TGTGCCAGCAGCTTAGAACCAGGGGGCCCCTTGTCCTACGAGCAGTACGTC. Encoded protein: CASSLEPGGPLSYEQYV.

The CDR3 region is CASSPQGQGDYEQYF. Here the CDR3 DNA reads TGCGCCAGCAGCCCCCAAGGACAGGGGGACTACGAGCAGTACTTC. The gene calls are TRBV5-1 and TRBJ2-7; 10 bases map to TRBD1. CDR1 SGHRS and CDR2 YFSETQ come from the germline V gene. The CDR3 extends over 15 amino acids. Unmatched junction bases numbered 7, after V lost 4 bases and J lost 3 bases.

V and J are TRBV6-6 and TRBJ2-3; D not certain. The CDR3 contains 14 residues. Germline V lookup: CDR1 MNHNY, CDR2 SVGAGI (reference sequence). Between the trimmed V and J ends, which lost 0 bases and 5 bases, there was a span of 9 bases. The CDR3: CASSYSGRRDTQYF. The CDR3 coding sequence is TGTGCCAGCAGTTACTCTGGAAGGAGAGATACGCAGTATTTT.

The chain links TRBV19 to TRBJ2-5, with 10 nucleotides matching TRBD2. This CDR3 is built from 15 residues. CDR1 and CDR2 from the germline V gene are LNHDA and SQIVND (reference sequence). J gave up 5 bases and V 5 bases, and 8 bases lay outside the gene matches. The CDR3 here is CASSRLAGVGETQYF. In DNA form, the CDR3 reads TGTGCCAGTAGTCGCCTAGCGGGAGTGGGGGAGACCCAGTACTTC.

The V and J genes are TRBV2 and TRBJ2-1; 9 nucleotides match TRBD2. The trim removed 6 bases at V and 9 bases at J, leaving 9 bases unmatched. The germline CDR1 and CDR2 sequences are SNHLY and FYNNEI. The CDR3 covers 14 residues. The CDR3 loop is CASSLAGTSTEQFF. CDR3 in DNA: TGTGCCAGCAGCCTGGCCGGGACTAGCACTGAGCAGTTCTTC.

Written as DNA, the CDR3 is TGTGCCAGCAGTTTATTTAGCAACGAGCAGTACTTC. Amino acids: CASSLFSNEQYF. The chain employs TRBV28 and TRBJ2-5, with D uncertain. The J call may be wrong; the DNA end is better matched by TRBJ2-7. Germline-derived CDR1 and CDR2 are MDHEN and SYDVKM. The CDR3 is 12 amino acids.